The T cell receptor beta chain described here comes from a study of blood T cell repertoires in COVID-19. Study details: Sites across the United States, Italy and Spain contributed samples from acute and convalescent COVID-19.

TCRdb's copy holds only in-frame clones and misses some; the assay was immunoSEQ multiplex PCR. This table has 120,000 to 150,000 clones, over 75% appearing once. With 0 bases removed from V and 2 bases from J, the gap between germline ends came to 6 bases. Germline CDR1 ENHRY, CDR2 SYGVKD. The CDR3 runs to 14 residues. The receptor was isolated from a man aged 45-65 years with acute or convalescent COVID-19. The rearrangement links TRBV10-3 to TRBJ2-3; D gene uncertain. The sequenced sample was peripheral blood. The CDR3: CAISESAATDTQYF. The CDR3 DNA follows: TGTGCCATCAGTGAGTCGGCGGCCACAGATACGCAGTATTTT.